These T cell receptor beta chains were read from a single sample in a study of T cell repertoires in cytomegalovirus infection. MiXCR, run by TCRdb on the reads, gives a single entry per CDR3 protein. The data contain roughly 640,000 distinct CDR3 sequences, roughly 26% of them singletons. Sequencing was carried out using CD8+ T cells from PBMCs. These receptor sequences come from a human donor in good health (CMV status not recorded). Some clones in this sample may be carry-over from other donors' samples. CDR3s include the opening cysteine and the closing phenylalanine or tryptophan. D genes are given only for firm matches. For some rows the clone size is stated as once, few or many, or as a class when expanded; others skip it.

. TRBJ1-2 TRBV28 few CASSNPAGDDGYTF TGTGCCAGCAGTAACCCGGCGGGGGATGACGGCTACACCTTC
TRBD1 TRBJ1-1 TRBV25-1 many CASIRQGLNTEAFF TGTGCCAGCATTAGACAGGGGCTGAACACTGAAGCTTTCTTT
TRBD1 TRBJ2-1 TRBV2 . CAVGGTGGLVSHNEQFF TGTGCCGTCGGGGGGACAGGGGGTTTGGTCAGCCACAATGAGCAGTTCTTC
. TRBJ2-1 TRBV18 . CASSPEGRFTYNEQFF TGTGCCAGCTCACCCGAGGGGCGCTTCACCTACAATGAGCAGTTCTTC
TRBD1 TRBJ1-2 TRBV13 . CASSLPGQGVGYGYTF TGTGCCAGCAGCTTACCTGGACAGGGTGTTGGCTATGGCTACACCTTC
. TRBJ2-7 TRBV6-6 few CASTPEGSLHHEQYF TGTGCCAGCACTCCGGAGGGCTCTCTACACCACGAGCAGTACTTC
. TRBJ2-7 TRBV2 . CASFGNEQYF TGTGCCAGCTTCGGGAACGAGCAGTACTTC
. TRBJ1-1 TRBV20-1 few CSAQGWGSGTEAFF TGCAGTGCCCAGGGTTGGGGGTCGGGAACTGAAGCTTTCTTT
TRBD1 TRBJ2-5 TRBV7-8 many CASSSGQYQETQYF TGTGCCAGCAGCTCGGGACAGTACCAAGAGACCCAGTACTTC
. TRBJ2-1 TRBV29-1 few CSVEGDSRSYNEQFF TGCAGCGTTGAAGGGGACTCACGAAGTTACAATGAGCAGTTCTTC
TRBD2 TRBJ2-1 TRBV11-2 . CASSLASGGFNEQFF TGTGCCAGCAGCTTAGCCAGCGGGGGGTTCAATGAGCAGTTCTTC
. TRBJ2-2 TRBV27 few CASRPTGTPGTGELFF TGTGCCAGCAGACCCACCGGGACCCCTGGGACCGGGGAGCTGTTTTTT
. TRBJ2-5 TRBV7-2 many CASSTGRWLETQYF TGTGCCAGCAGCACGGGACGGTGGTTAGAGACCCAGTACTTC
. TRBJ1-4 TRBV10-3 . CAISDQPNEKLFF TGTGCCATCAGTGATCAGCCTAATGAAAAACTGTTTTTT
. TRBJ2-7 TRBV12-5 many CASGLVSEQYF TGTGCTAGTGGTTTGGTAAGCGAGCAGTACTTC
. TRBJ2-1 TRBV24-1 . CATRDSRTNEQFF TGTGCCACCAGGGACAGCCGGACCAACGAGCAGTTCTTC
. TRBJ1-1 TRBV29-1 . CSVEGQNTEAFF TGCAGCGTTGAAGGTCAAAACACTGAAGCTTTCTTT
. TRBJ2-2 TRBV12-5 . CASASTGELFF TGTGCTAGTGCCAGCACCGGGGAGCTGTTTTTT
. TRBJ1-2 TRBV19 few CASMGAYGYTF TGTGCCAGTATGGGAGCCTATGGCTACACCTTC
. TRBJ2-7 TRBV7-6 many CASSSVGYSYEQYF TGTGCCAGCAGCTCTGTGGGGTACTCCTACGAGCAGTACTTC
. TRBJ2-2 TRBV6-5 . CASSYDGRGPNTGELFF TGTGCCAGCAGTTACGACGGAAGAGGTCCGAACACCGGGGAGCTGTTTTTT
TRBD1 TRBJ2-1 TRBV5-1 few CASSFPGQGHSEQFF TGCGCCAGCAGTTTTCCGGGACAGGGGCACTCGGAGCAGTTCTTC
. TRBJ1-1 TRBV10-1 few CASSESRGWTEAFF TGCGCCAGCAGTGAGTCGAGGGGCTGGACTGAAGCTTTCTTT
. TRBJ2-4 TRBV6-2/TRBV6-3 many CATLGRMKAKNIQYF TGTGCCACCCTTGGGAGGATGAAGGCCAAAAACATTCAGTACTTC
. TRBJ1-5 TRBV24-1 . CATSGGEVNQPQHF TGTGCCACCAGTGGAGGGGAGGTCAATCAGCCCCAGCATTTT
TRBD1 TRBJ1-1 TRBV29-1 few CSVPGGRQLEAFF TGCAGCGTCCCAGGGGGGCGACAACTTGAAGCTTTCTTT
. TRBJ2-1 TRBV7-9 few CASREPGTEQFF TGTGCCAGCAGGGAACCCGGGACAGAGCAGTTCTTC
. TRBJ1-5 TRBV28 . CASRSPSNQPQHF TGTGCCAGCAGATCGCCTAGCAATCAGCCCCAGCATTTT
TRBD1 TRBJ2-1 TRBV2 . CAETRDRGQNEQFF TGTGCAGAGACCCGGGACAGGGGGCAGAATGAGCAGTTCTTC
. TRBJ2-1 TRBV10-3 . CAIRADTSSYNEQFF TGTGCCATCAGGGCTGACACGAGCTCCTACAATGAGCAGTTCTTC
TRBD1 TRBJ2-7 TRBV4-2 few CASSPAGQGREQYF TGTGCCAGCAGCCCGGCGGGACAGGGCAGAGAGCAGTACTTC
. TRBJ1-3 TRBV9 many CASSVEGLTGNTIYF TGTGCCAGCAGCGTAGAAGGGTTGACTGGAAACACCATATATTTT
. TRBJ1-1 TRBV29-1 few CSVRRLNTEAFF TGCAGCGTTCGCAGATTGAACACTGAAGCTTTCTTT
. TRBJ2-1 TRBV6-1 many CASRTTGLSYNEQFF TGTGCCAGCAGGACGACTGGCCTCTCCTACAATGAGCAGTTCTTC
. TRBJ1-1 TRBV25-1 . CVSSEFGGMNTEAFF TGTGTCAGCAGTGAATTTGGGGGTATGAACACTGAAGCTTTCTTT
. TRBJ2-7 TRBV29-1 few CSVETDIGYEQYF TGCAGCGTTGAGACAGATATCGGTTACGAGCAGTACTTC
. TRBJ1-1 TRBV27 . CASSPQGFYMNTEAFF TGTGCCAGCAGCCCACAGGGATTTTATATGAACACTGAAGCTTTCTTT